The present entry profiles one TCR beta chain with its context. This sample was included in a study of shared clonotypes between healthy human individuals. Study information: CD8 memory received one plate per donor, CD8 naive two, CD4 memory three and CD4 naive three.

In the naive CD8 group, cells lacked CD45RO and were positively selected for CCR7, so terminally differentiated effector memory CD45RA+ cells were left out. There are 18 residues in the CDR3. The V and J ends lost 1 base and 2 bases, in that order; junction bases with no gene match: 11. Germline loops: CDR1 SGDLS, CDR2 YYNGEE. Here immunoSEQ multiplex PCR was the method, and the copy in TCRdb shows in-frame clones only, minus some. The table lists around 2,000,000 clones, approximately 94% of them singletons. The receptor comes from a young man in good health. Some clones in this sample may be carry-over from other donors' samples. Source material: naive CD8+ T cells from PBMCs. The chain links TRBV9 to TRBJ1-2; TRBD1 aligns across 10 bases. The DNA for the CDR3 is TGTGCCAGCAGCGTAAGGGCCCTCACGGGACAGGGGAACTATGGCTACACCTTC. This encodes CASSVRALTGQGNYGYTF.